This entry features one T cell receptor (beta chain) sequence. Unmatched junction bases numbered 16, after V lost 5 bases and J lost 3 bases. CDR3 length: 17 residues. In germline, CDR1 is LNHDA, CDR2 SQIVND (reference sequence). This sample was included in a study of blood T cell repertoires in COVID-19. Overall study: The study drew acute and convalescent COVID-19 samples from the United States, Italy and Spain.

Original data processing: Estimated nucleated cell counts came from reference gene primer amplification. Sequencing was performed with immunoSEQ multiplex PCR; in TCRdb, only in-frame clones are kept and a portion is missing. V and J calls and clone size follow that table, whereas D and trimming were derived from the DNA. The profile shows just over 250,000 clones, 88% of them singletons. Seattle patients were enrolled during active infection and followed longitudinally. The V and J genes are TRBV19 and TRBJ2-7, with 7 bases aligning to TRBD1. This receptor was identified in a woman aged 70-85 years with COVID-19, enrolled during active disease. Sequencing used peripheral blood. The DNA for the CDR3 is TGTGCCAGTAGTTCGCAGCAATTTACGGGACAGAACTACGAGCAGTACTTC. As protein: CASSSQQFTGQNYEQYF.